This T cell receptor beta chain comes out of a study of T-cell reconstitution after alpha-beta-depleted transplantation in children listed by TCRdb under 2016. A note on the overall study: T-cell immune reconstitution after TCRalphabeta/CD19-depleted allogeneic hematopoietic cell transplantation in children was quantitatively tracked in the study by means of TCR repertoire profiling.

This clonotype was seen ten or more times. Its target antigen remains unknown. Base qualities are not at hand, and no much larger clone is one base apart. To prepare the library, PCR was applied. For sequencing, an Illumina HiSeq 2500 was employed. To normalize quantification of the TCRbeta repertoire, the TCR libraries were built with molecular barcoding that relied on unique molecular identifiers. Starting from the raw public reads, TCRdb applied fastp trimming at Q25, assembled clones with MiXCR and retained in-frame beta chains. For every CDR3 protein sequence, its rows merge into one entry that carries the most common genes and DNA. The sample table contains approximately 420,000 distinct CDR3 sequences; only one count was recorded for approximately 11% of them. The ten largest account for roughly 6% of the sample. Inclusive of the bounding cysteine and phenylalanine, the CDR3 is 13 residues long. CDR3 DNA only is kept here, 39 bases in frame from base 1. The germline V and J ends show losses of 3 bases and 9 bases respectively, and no gene match explains 6 bases of the junction. The germline V gene gives CDR1 as SQVTM and CDR2 as ANQGSEA.

The material sequenced was PBMCs from the stem cell graft donor, taken from the stem cell graft. The sequence came from a human donor who donated a stem cell graft to a child with acute myeloid leukemia. The chain was built from TRBV29-1 and TRBJ2-1, and 9 junction bases match TRBD2. The nucleotides read TGCAGCGTTGAGGCGGGAGGGCCGGGTGAGCAGTTCTTC. It translates to CSVEAGGPGEQFF.